The T cell receptor beta chain described here comes from a study of CD8+CD57+ T cells in acquired aplastic anemia. Across the study: The mean DNA yield obtained from sorted CD4+ and CD8+ cells came to 3 to 3.5 ug. Read counts for CD4+ cells (from healthy donors) averaged about 10.8 million. Study results and limitations: Patients shared 25 to 35 CD8+ CDR3 sequences with controls.

Comment on this clonotype: Its antigen is currently unknown.

According to the study, genomic DNA was the template for TCR beta VDJ and CDR3 profiling. TCRdb itself ran the reads through MiXCR, one entry per CDR3 protein. The top ten hold 35% to 50% of the sample, which has roughly 160,000 distinct CDR3 sequences, 55% to 80% seen once. Trimming left V 2 bases short and J 7 bases short, with 12 bases between. This CDR3 is built from 15 residues. Germline V gives CDR1 SGHVS, CDR2 FNYEAQ. The sample comprised sorted CD4+, CD8+, or CD8+CD57+ T cells (not recorded which) from PBMCs. This sequence was found in a human donor in good health. The J gene is TRBJ1-6, the V gene TRBV7-6; D is undetermined. The CDR3 bases are TGTGCCAGCAGCTTATTACGGACCTCCAATTCACCCCTCCACTTT. This sequence encodes CASSLLRTSNSPLHF.